A single sample is the source of the 23 T cell receptor beta chains below, sequenced in a study of T cell repertoires in aging, cancer and after chemotherapy. A mixed TRB-A/B primer pool amplified rearranged TRB by multiplex touch-down PCR. MiXCR was run by TCRdb on the multiplex PCR reads, yielding one entry per CDR3 protein. The data contain 2,800 or so distinct CDR3 sequences, around 39% of them singletons. TCR beta rearrangements were amplified from peripheral blood genomic DNA. The sample consisted of blood. The receptor set was obtained from a human donor with a blood cancer.

There are a few counts of this clonotype. The chain combines TRBV6-5 with TRBJ2-3, with 7 positions matching TRBD1. The CDR3 covers 14 residues. The J segment lost 6 bases and the V segment lost 7 bases, leaving 10 bases of the junction unmatched. Looked up from germline, CDR1 is MNHEY and CDR2 is SVGAGI. CDR3 DNA: TGTGCCAGCATGCCGGGACAGATTTCGGATACGCAGTATTTT. Translated: CASMPGQISDTQYF.

This clonotype was observed a few times. The V gene is TRBV24-1, the J gene TRBJ2-1; 9 bases map to TRBD2. This CDR3 spans 13 amino acids. CDR1 is KGHDR and CDR2 is SFDVKD in the germline V gene. With 3 bases clipped from V and 15 bases from J, the junction kept 8 bases outside the gene matches. The CDR3 loop reads CATSDPLAGVPFF. DNA of the CDR3: TGTGCCACCAGTGATCCCTTAGCGGGAGTGCCGTTCTTC.

This clonotype has a handful of counts. DNA for the CDR3: TGTGCCAGTAGTATTGGAGGACAAAAACTGTTTTTT. This translates into CASSIGGQKLFF. This sequence joins TRBV19 and TRBJ1-4; D call uncertain. Trimming took off 3 bases at V and 9 bases at J, with 8 bases between the two ends. The CDR3 runs to 12 residues. Germline CDR1 LNHDA, CDR2 SQIVND (reference sequence).

The chain couples TRBV30 to TRBJ2-3; 7 bases are a match to TRBD1. The CDR3 loop spans 13 amino acids. The germline V gene encodes CDR1 GTSNPN and CDR2 SVGIG (reference sequence). The V gene end was trimmed by 5 bases and the J gene end by 6 bases; junction bases not matched to a gene: 8. The CDR3 DNA sequence: TGTGCCTGGTGCCAGGACAGGCAGGATACGCAGTATTTT. This gives the protein CAWCQDRQDTQYF.

The rearrangement joins TRBV15 to TRBJ2-2; D not certain. There are 16 residues in the CDR3. Between the trimmed V and J ends, which lost 0 bases and 4 bases, there was a span of 12 bases. Per the germline V gene, CDR1 is LNHNV and CDR2 is YYDKDF (reference sequence). The CDR3: CATSRDPNGVTGELFF. CDR3 sequence (DNA): TGTGCCACCAGCAGAGATCCCAATGGAGTCACCGGGGAGCTGTTTTTT. Filled out from reference TRBV15 and TRBJ2-2, the complete variable domain reads DAMVIQNPRYQVTQFGKPVTLSCSQTLNHNVMYWYQQKSSQAPKLLFHYYDKDFNNEADTPDNFQSRRPNTSFCFLDIRSPGLGDTAMYLCATSRDPNGVTGELFFGEGSRLTVL.

The V and J genes are TRBV5-1 and TRBJ2-1; 7 bases match TRBD2. Trimming cost V 7 bases and J 8 bases; bases outside gene matches: 9. The CDR3 loop spans 13 amino acids. CDR1 and CDR2 (germline): SGHRS, YFSETQ. CDR3 DNA: TGCGCCAGCGGGAGGGAACTGAACTATGAGCAGTTCTTC. This translates into CASGRELNYEQFF.

This chain links TRBV6-5 with TRBJ1-1, with D perhaps matching TRBD1 (5 bases). The CDR3 contains 14 residues. V lost 8 bases, J lost 1 base, and 14 bases lay in between. The germline CDR1 and CDR2 sequences are MNHEY and SVGAGI. The CDR3 sequence: CASSKSRGNTEAFF. DNA for the CDR3: TGTGCCAGCTCCAAAAGTAGGGGGAACACTGAAGCTTTCTTT.

This chain connects TRBV12-3 or TRBV12-4 to TRBJ2-5; 9 bases fit TRBD2. The CDR3 is made up of 13 amino acids. The trim removed 5 bases at V and 4 bases at J, leaving 2 bases unmatched. DNA for the CDR3: TGTGCCAGCAGTATGGGACTAGCAGAGACCCAGTACTTC. Translating it yields CASSMGLAETQYF.

This clonotype is deemed medium-sized. The rearrangement uses TRBV28 and TRBJ1-2; 8 nucleotides match TRBD1. V shed 6 bases and J 1 base; nucleotides not matched to a gene: 1. The CDR3 is 13 amino acids. Germline values: CDR1 MDHEN, CDR2 SYDVKM. The CDR3, as DNA: TGTGCCAGCAGAGGACAGGGTAACTATGGCTACACCTTC. Its protein product is CASRGQGNYGYTF.

This clonotype is medium-sized. The chain combines TRBV30 with TRBJ2-3; 10 nucleotides agree with TRBD2. The length of the CDR3 is 16 residues. The germline CDR1 and CDR2 sequences are GTSNPN and SVGIG (reference sequence). Germline trimming cut 1 base from V and 6 bases from J; bases unmatched to any gene: 10. The CDR3 spells CAWSGVQAGGSDTQYF. CDR3 DNA sequence: TGTGCCTGGAGTGGAGTTCAAGCGGGAGGGTCGGATACGCAGTATTTT.

In its sample, this clonotype was seen once. The chain employs TRBV6-1 and TRBJ2-7; D might be TRBD2 (5 bases). Germline CDR1 reads MNHNS; CDR2 reads SASEGT. The CDR3 spans 12 residues. CDR3 sequence: CATTDYYYEQYF. The CDR3, as DNA: TGTGCGACGACCGACTATTACTACGAGCAGTACTTC.

Concerning this clonotype itself: The germline gene is not matched at one end of the junction; a read error may be the cause. J is TRBJ2-2 and V is TRBV5-6; 9 nucleotides agree with TRBD1. This CDR3 region has 14 residues. Germline V CDR1 and CDR2: SGHDT, YYEEEE. CDR3 region: CASSSTGGIGELFF. The CDR3 DNA reads as TGCGCCAGCAGCTCCACAGGGGGCATCGGGGAGCTGTTTTTT.

The rearrangement joins TRBV5-6 to TRBJ2-3; tentatively, D is TRBD1 or TRBD2 (6 bases each). The length of the CDR3 is 14 residues. The V gene lost 4 bases and the J gene lost 7 bases, with 16 bases spanning the gap. CDR1 and CDR2 (germline): SGHDT, YYEEEE. The CDR3 loop reads CASSPGATSNTQYF. The CDR3 bases are TGTGCCAGCAGCCCAGGGGCTACTAGCAATACGCAGTATTTT.

The chain carries TRBV10-3 and TRBJ2-3; 7 bases agree with TRBD2. The J segment lost 0 bases and the V segment lost 5 bases, leaving 2 bases of the junction unmatched. Germline V lookup: CDR1 ENHRY, CDR2 SYGVKD. The length of the CDR3 is 14 residues. CDR3 loop: CAISLSGSTDTQYF. The CDR3 DNA reads as TGTGCCATCAGTCTTAGCGGGAGCACAGATACGCAGTATTTT.

The gene calls are TRBV18 and TRBJ2-7, with TRBD1 as a possible D gene (6 bases). Germline V lookup: CDR1 KGHSH, CDR2 LQKENI. The CDR3 contains 17 residues. With 6 bases removed from V and 5 bases from J, the gap between germline ends came to 26 bases. CDR3 loop: CASSQTWTVGSPNEQYF. CDR3 DNA sequence: TGTGCCAGCTCTCAAACTTGGACAGTGGGATCGCCGAACGAGCAGTACTTC.

V gene TRBV19 combines with J gene TRBJ2-7; D call uncertain. Trimming left V 3 bases short and J 6 bases short, with 9 bases between. In germline, CDR1 is LNHDA, CDR2 SQIVND (reference sequence). The CDR3 is 12 residues long. The chain's CDR3 is CASSIGVAEQYF. For the CDR3, the DNA is TGTGCCAGTAGTATTGGGGTGGCCGAGCAGTACTTC.

A note on this clonotype: A much larger clone differs from this one at a single base, so this may be a read error. The J gene is TRBJ1-3, the V gene TRBV13; D is unresolved. CDR1 and CDR2 from the germline V gene are PRHDT and FYEKMQ (reference sequence). Trimming left V 5 bases short and J 1 base short, with 12 bases between. The CDR3 has 15 amino acids. CDR3 protein: CASSVDGSSGNTIYF. CDR3 in DNA: TGTGCCAGCAGCGTGGACGGGTCTTCTGGAAACACCATATATTTT.

The rearrangement uses TRBV14 and TRBJ2-7; D possibly corresponds to TRBD1 (5 bases). The CDR3 runs to 12 residues. Germline lookup yields CDR1 SGHDN and CDR2 FVKESK. Trimming took off 4 bases at V and 3 bases at J, with 7 bases between the two ends. The chain's CDR3 is CASSPGYYEQYF. DNA of the CDR3: TGTGCCAGCAGCCCAGGGTACTACGAGCAGTACTTC.

This rearrangement joins TRBV27 to TRBJ1-1; D call uncertain. Germline V gives CDR1 MNHEY, CDR2 SMNVEV (reference sequence). Trimming removed 6 bases from V and 1 base from J, with 15 bases in between. The CDR3 is made up of 15 amino acids. The CDR3 here is CASRVTWVGNTEAFF. The CDR3 DNA sequence: TGTGCCAGCAGAGTGACGTGGGTTGGGAACACTGAAGCTTTCTTT.

This clonotype appeared a few times. The chain links TRBV6-4 to TRBJ1-2, with D hard to call. CDR3 length: 15 residues. V lost 4 bases, J lost 3 bases, and 15 bases lay in between. From germline, CDR1 is MRHNA and CDR2 SNTAGT. The CDR3 sequence is CASSAFPGRDYGYTF. The CDR3 DNA reads as TGTGCCAGCAGTGCCTTCCCCGGGAGAGACTATGGCTACACCTTC.

In this sample, this clonotype turned up a few times. Here the CDR3 reads CASSPRTSGRDRELFF. In DNA form, the CDR3 reads TGTGCCAGCAGCCCGAGGACTAGCGGGAGGGACCGGGAGCTGTTTTTT. The chain couples TRBV7-2 to TRBJ2-2, with 15 bases lining up with TRBD2. V was clipped by 5 bases and J by 9 bases; unmatched bases: 7. Germline CDR1 reads SGHTA; CDR2 reads FQGNSA. This CDR3 is 16 amino acids long.

The table lists this clonotype with a few counts. The chain links TRBV6-5 to TRBJ1-3, with TRBD1 matching 8 bases. The CDR3 covers 14 residues. The ends lost 4 bases at V and 3 bases at J; junction bases unmatched: 2. Germline loops: CDR1 MNHEY, CDR2 SVGAGI. Written as DNA, the CDR3 is TGTGCCAGCAGTTCCACAGGGGGTGGAAACACCATATATTTT. Translated: CASSSTGGGNTIYF.

The V gene is TRBV5-1, the J gene TRBJ2-1, with D unclear. Trimming shortened V by 4 bases and J by 2 bases, and 13 bases separated the two germline ends. Germline CDR1 SGHRS, CDR2 YFSETQ. The CDR3 is made up of 15 amino acids. The CDR3 reads CASSPLRSPYNEQFF. The CDR3 DNA follows: TGCGCCAGCAGCCCCCTTAGGTCCCCCTACAATGAGCAGTTCTTC.